The 2 T cell receptor beta chains below all came from one sample that was sequenced in a study of T cell responses to AZD1222 COVID-19 vaccine. The repertoire was sequenced with immunoSEQ multiplex PCR; TCRdb's copy has only in-frame clones and lacks some. The data show some 97,000 clones, about 85% seen once. Here the sequenced sample was peripheral blood, taken on day 0 of AZD1222 vaccination. The receptors were gathered from an adult in good health.

The chain couples TRBV4-3 to TRBJ2-3; 9 positions match TRBD2. Germline-derived CDR1 and CDR2 are LGHNA and YSLEER. The CDR3 runs to 17 residues. V shed 1 base, J shed 4 bases, and the junction held 9 bases outside the gene matches. The CDR3 is CASSQVPSGRYSDTQYF. CDR3 bases: TGCGCCAGCAGCCAAGTTCCGAGCGGGAGGTACTCAGATACGCAGTATTTT.

The chain joins TRBV5-1 to TRBJ2-1; TRBD1 might be the D (5 bases). Trimming removed 0 bases from V and 8 bases from J, with 9 bases in between. The CDR3 length is 13 residues. Germline values: CDR1 SGHRS, CDR2 YFSETQ. CDR3 coding DNA: TGCGCCAGCAGCTTGGCAGGGTTCGATGAGCAGTTCTTC. Protein product: CASSLAGFDEQFF.